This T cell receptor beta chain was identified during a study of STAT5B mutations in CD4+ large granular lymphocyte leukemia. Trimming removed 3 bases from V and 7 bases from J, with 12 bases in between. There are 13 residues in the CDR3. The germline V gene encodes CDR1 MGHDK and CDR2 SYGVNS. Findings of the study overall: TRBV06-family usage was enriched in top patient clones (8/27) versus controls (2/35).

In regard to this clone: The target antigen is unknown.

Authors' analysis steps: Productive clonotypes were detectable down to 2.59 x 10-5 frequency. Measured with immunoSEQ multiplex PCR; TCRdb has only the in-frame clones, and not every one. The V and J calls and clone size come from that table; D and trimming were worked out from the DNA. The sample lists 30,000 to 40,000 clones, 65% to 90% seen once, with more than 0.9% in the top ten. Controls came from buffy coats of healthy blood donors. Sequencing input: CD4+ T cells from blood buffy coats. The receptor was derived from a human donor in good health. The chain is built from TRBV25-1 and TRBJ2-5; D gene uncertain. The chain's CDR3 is CASSDDTRVTQYF. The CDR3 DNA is TGTGCCAGCAGTGATGACACAAGGGTGACCCAGTACTTC. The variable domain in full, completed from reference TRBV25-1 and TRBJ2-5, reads EADIYQTPRYLVIGTGKKITLECSQTMGHDKMYWYQQDPGMELHLIHYSYGVNSTEKGDLSSESTVSRIRTEHFPLTLESARPSHTSQYLCASSDDTRVTQYFGPGTRLLVL.